This passage covers 15 T cell receptor beta chains from one sample sequenced in a study of monozygotic twins with inflammatory bowel disease. For each CDR3 protein, TCRdb gives one entry from its re-call of the 5' RACE reads, without DNA. The data include over 110,000 distinct CDR3 sequences; the top ten clones carry 2.4%. What was sequenced was blood. Every receptor here comes from a human donor with ulcerative colitis or Crohn's disease, or a healthy co-twin of an affected twin (not recorded which).

This chain connects TRBV7-9 to TRBJ2-7; TCRdb calls TRBD1, which cannot be checked without DNA. CDR1 SEHNR and CDR2 FQNEAQ come from the germline V gene (reference sequence). The CDR3 loop spans 14 amino acids. CDR3 in amino acids: CASSSRQGLYKQYF.

The genes are TRBV5-1 and TRBJ1-4. The length of the CDR3 is 16 residues. The germline V gene has CDR1 SGHRS and CDR2 YFSETQ. CDR3 amino acids: CASSGGRGATNEKLFF.

The rearrangement joins TRBV20-1 to TRBJ2-7; with no DNA, the TCRdb D assignment of TRBD1 cannot be verified. Germline CDR1 is DFQATT and CDR2 is SNEGSKA (reference sequence). The CDR3 sequence is 14 residues long. This CDR3 reads CSARSDRVLYEQYF.

The chain is built from TRBV5-6 and TRBJ2-7. Germline CDR1 reads SGHDT; CDR2 reads YYEEEE. The CDR3 length is 15 residues. CDR3 amino acids: CASSSNPRQSYEQYF. Filled out from reference TRBV5-6 and TRBJ2-7, the complete variable domain reads DAGVTQSPTHLIKTRGQQVTLRCSPKSGHDTVSWYQQALGQGPQFIFQYYEEEERQRGNFPDRFSGHQFPNYSSELNVNALLLGDSALYLCASSSNPRQSYEQYFGPGTRLTVT.

This chain joins TRBV27 and TRBJ2-7; without DNA, the TCRdb call of TRBD2 cannot be checked. The CDR3 length is 15 residues. Germline V lookup: CDR1 MNHEY, CDR2 SMNVEV (reference sequence). The CDR3 protein is CASSLGGVKSYEQYF.

The chain combines TRBV19 with TRBJ2-4. Per the germline V gene, CDR1 is LNHDA and CDR2 is SQIVND (reference sequence). The CDR3 is made up of 16 amino acids. CDR3 residues: CASTPSASLAKNIQYF. The full variable domain, in which reference TRBV19 and TRBJ2-4 provide the parts outside the CDR3, is DGGITQSPKYLFRKEGQNVTLSCEQNLNHDAMYWYRQDPGQGLRLIYYSQIVNDFQKGDIAEGYSVSREKKESFPLTVTSAQKNPTAFYLCASTPSASLAKNIQYFGAGTRLSVL.

V gene TRBV20-1 combines with J gene TRBJ2-2; absent DNA, TCRdb's TRBD1 call cannot be checked. The CDR3 loop spans 14 amino acids. Germline loops: CDR1 DFQATT, CDR2 SNEGSKA (reference sequence). Here the CDR3 reads CSAPDRVNTGELFF.

The V call is TRBV24-1, the J call TRBJ2-1; as DNA is missing, the TRBD1 call by TCRdb cannot be tested. This CDR3 contains 15 residues. Germline V lookup: CDR1 KGHDR, CDR2 SFDVKD. This chain's CDR3 is CATSPTTGSKHEQFF.

The rearrangement joins TRBV20-1 to TRBJ2-1; no DNA is available, so the TRBD2 call from TCRdb remains unchecked. The CDR3 extends over 17 amino acids. CDR1 and CDR2 from the germline V gene are DFQATT and SNEGSKA (reference sequence). The CDR3 spells CSARDFIRDYIHNEQFF.

This rearrangement joins TRBV7-2 to TRBJ2-7; the D call of TRBD2 rests on TCRdb alone, since no DNA is present to check it. The V gene's germline CDR1 is SGHTA and CDR2 FQGNSA. The CDR3 is 14 amino acids. The CDR3 protein is CASSLEGRSFEQYF.

The rearrangement joins TRBV12-3 or TRBV12-4 to TRBJ2-3; TCRdb reports TRBD1, a call that lacks DNA to check it against. The CDR3 is 14 amino acids. Here the CDR3 reads CASTMDRVPDTQYF.

The CDR3 spells CASSSASSYNEQFF. The chain is built from TRBV6-6 and TRBJ2-1. Looked up from germline, CDR1 is MNHNY and CDR2 is SVGAGI (reference sequence). This CDR3 has 14 residues.

The rearrangement uses TRBV2 and TRBJ2-6. The germline V gene encodes CDR1 SNHLY and CDR2 FYNNEI. This CDR3 is built from 15 residues. CDR3 in amino acids: CASRLQGSGANVLTF.

J is TRBJ2-7 and V is TRBV5-1. This CDR3 has 14 residues. Germline assignment: CDR1 SGHRS and CDR2 YFSETQ. The CDR3 loop is CASSLPGVLNEQYF.

The gene calls are TRBV7-2 and TRBJ2-7; the TRBD1 assignment by TCRdb is unverifiable without DNA. CDR1 and CDR2 (germline): SGHTA, FQGNSA. The CDR3 sequence is 14 residues long. The CDR3 reads CASSPRRGDYEQYF. The complete variable domain, with remaining parts taken from reference TRBV7-2 and TRBJ2-7, reads GAGVSQSPSNKVTEKGKDVELRCDPISGHTALYWYRQSLGQGLEFLIYFQGNSAPDKSGLPSDRFSAERTGGSVSTLTIQRTQQEDSAVYLCASSPRRGDYEQYFGPGTRLTVT.